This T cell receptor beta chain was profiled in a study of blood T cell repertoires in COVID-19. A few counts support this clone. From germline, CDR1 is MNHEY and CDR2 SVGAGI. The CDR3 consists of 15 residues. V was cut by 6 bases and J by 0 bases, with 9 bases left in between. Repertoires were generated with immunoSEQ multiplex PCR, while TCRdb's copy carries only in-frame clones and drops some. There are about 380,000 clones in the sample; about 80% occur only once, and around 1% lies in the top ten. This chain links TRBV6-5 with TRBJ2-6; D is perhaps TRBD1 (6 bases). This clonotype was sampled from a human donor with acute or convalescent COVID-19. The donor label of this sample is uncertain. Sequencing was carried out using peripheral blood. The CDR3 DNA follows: TGTGCCAGCAGGCCACAGGGCTCTGGGGCCAACGTCCTGACTTTC. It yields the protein CASRPQGSGANVLTF.